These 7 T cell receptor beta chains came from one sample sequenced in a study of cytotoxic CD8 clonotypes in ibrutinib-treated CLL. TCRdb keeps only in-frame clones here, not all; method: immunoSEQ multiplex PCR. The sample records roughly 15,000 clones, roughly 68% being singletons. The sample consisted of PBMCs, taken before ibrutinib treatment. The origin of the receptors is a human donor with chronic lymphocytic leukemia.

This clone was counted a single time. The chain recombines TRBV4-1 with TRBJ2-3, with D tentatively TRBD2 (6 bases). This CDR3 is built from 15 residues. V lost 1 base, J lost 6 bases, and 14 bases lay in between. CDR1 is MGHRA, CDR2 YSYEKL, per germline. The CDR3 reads CASSQVGLATDTQYF. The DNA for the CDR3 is TGCGCCAGCAGCCAAGTCGGCCTAGCGACCGATACGCAGTATTTT.

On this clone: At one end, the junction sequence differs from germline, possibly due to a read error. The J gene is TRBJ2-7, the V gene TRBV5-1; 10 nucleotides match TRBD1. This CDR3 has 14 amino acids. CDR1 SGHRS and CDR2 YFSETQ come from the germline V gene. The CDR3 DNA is TGTGCCAGCACCGGGACAGGGGTTGCCTACGAGCAGTACTTC. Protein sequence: CASTGTGVAYEQYF.

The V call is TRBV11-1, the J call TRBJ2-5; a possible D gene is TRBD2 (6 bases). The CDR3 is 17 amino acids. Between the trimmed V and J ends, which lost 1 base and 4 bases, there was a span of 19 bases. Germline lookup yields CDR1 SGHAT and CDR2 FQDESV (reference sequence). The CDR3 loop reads CASSLDSGVGFRETQYF. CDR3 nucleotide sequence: TGTGCCAGCAGCTTAGATTCGGGGGTTGGTTTTAGAGAGACCCAGTACTTC.

CDR3 sequence: CASSVRQGSTYGYTF. The CDR3 DNA is TGTGCCAGCAGTGTAAGACAGGGGAGTACCTATGGCTACACCTTC. The chain uses TRBV25-1 and TRBJ1-2; 8 bases map to TRBD1. The V segment lost 4 bases and the J segment 4 bases; nucleotides outside the gene matches: 8. The V gene's germline CDR1 is MGHDK and CDR2 SYGVNS. There are 15 residues in the CDR3.

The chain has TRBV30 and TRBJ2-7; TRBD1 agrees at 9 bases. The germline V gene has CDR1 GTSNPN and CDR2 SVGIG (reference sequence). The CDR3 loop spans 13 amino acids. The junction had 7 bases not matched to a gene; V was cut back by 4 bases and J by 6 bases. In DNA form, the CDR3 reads TGTGCCTGGATCGGACAGGGGCCCTCCGAGCAGTACTTC. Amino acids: CAWIGQGPSEQYF. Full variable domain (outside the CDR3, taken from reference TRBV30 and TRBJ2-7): SQTIHQWPATLVQPVGSPLSLECTVEGTSNPNLYWYRQAAGRGLQLLFYSVGIGQISSEVPQNLSASRPQDRQFILSSKKLLLSDSGFYLCAWIGQGPSEQYFGPGTRLTVT.

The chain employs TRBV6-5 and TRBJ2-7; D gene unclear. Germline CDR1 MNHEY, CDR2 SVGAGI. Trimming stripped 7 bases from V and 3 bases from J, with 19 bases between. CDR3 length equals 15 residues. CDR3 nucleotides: TGTGCCAGCACCGACACCCTCCGGGCCCTCTACGAGCAGTACGTC. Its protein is CASTDTLRALYEQYV.

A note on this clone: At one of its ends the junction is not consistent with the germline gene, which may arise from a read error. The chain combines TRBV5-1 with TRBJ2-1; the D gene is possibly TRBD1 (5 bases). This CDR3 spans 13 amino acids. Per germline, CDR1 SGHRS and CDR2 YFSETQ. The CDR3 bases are TGCGCCAGCAGCTTGAATTTGGACAACGAGCAGTTCTTC. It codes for CASSLNLDNEQFF.